The clone carrying this TCR beta chain has a single count. This sample was taken from a study of cytomegalovirus exposure and HLA in healthy donors. Germline loops: CDR1 MNHEY, CDR2 SVGAGI. The J segment lost 0 bases and the V segment lost 2 bases, leaving 4 bases of the junction unmatched. The CDR3 runs 16 residues. The PCR had 60 Vbeta and 13 Jbeta primers. Method: immunoSEQ multiplex PCR; TCRdb's copy keeps in-frame clones and lacks some. The sample holds 80,000 to 100,000 clones, roughly 83% seen once. What was sequenced was PBMCs. The gene calls are TRBV6-5 and TRBJ1-3, with TRBD1 identical over 7 bases. This TCR derives from a male donor in good health and CMV-seropositive. The chain's CDR3 is CASSYLGTASGNTIYF. The CDR3 nucleotides read TGTGCCAGCAGTTACCTCGGGACAGCCTCTGGAAACACCATATATTTT.